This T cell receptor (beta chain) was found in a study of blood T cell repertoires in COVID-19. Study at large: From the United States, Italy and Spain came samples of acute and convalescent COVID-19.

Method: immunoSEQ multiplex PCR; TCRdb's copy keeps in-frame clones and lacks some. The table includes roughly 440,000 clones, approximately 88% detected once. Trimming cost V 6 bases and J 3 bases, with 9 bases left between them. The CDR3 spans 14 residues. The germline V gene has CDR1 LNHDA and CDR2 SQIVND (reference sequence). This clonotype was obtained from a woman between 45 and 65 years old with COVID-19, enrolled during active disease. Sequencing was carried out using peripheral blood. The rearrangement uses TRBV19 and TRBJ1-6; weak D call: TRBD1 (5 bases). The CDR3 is CASSGHSYNSPLHF. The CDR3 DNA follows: TGTGCCAGTAGCGGACACAGCTATAATTCACCCCTCCACTTT.